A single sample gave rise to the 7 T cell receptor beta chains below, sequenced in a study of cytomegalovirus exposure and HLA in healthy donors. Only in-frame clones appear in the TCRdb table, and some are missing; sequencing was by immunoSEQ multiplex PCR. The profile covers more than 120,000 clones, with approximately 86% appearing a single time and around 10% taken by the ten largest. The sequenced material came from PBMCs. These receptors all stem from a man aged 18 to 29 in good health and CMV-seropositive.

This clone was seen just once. The CDR3 loop reads CASSVLAGGYQFF. The CDR3 DNA reads as TGTGCCAGCAGTGTACTAGCGGGAGGTTACCAGTTCTTC. This sequence joins TRBV27 and TRBJ2-1; 12 nucleotides agree with TRBD2. Germline V gene sequence: CDR1 MNHEY, CDR2 SMNVEV (reference sequence). Germline trimming cut 5 bases from V and 13 bases from J; bases unmatched to any gene: 6. This CDR3 is built from 13 residues.

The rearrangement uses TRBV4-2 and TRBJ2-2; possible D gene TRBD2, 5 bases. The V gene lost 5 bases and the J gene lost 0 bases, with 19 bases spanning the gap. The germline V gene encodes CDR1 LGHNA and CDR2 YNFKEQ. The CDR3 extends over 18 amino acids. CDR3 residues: CASSIPNMDSPNTGELFF. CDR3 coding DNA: TGTGCCAGCAGCATTCCCAACATGGACTCGCCGAACACCGGGGAGCTGTTTTTT.

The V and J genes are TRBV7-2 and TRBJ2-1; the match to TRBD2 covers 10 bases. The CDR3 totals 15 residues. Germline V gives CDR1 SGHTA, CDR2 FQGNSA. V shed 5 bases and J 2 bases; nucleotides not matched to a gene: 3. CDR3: CASSPLAGAYNEQFF. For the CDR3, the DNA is TGTGCCAGCAGCCCCCTAGCGGGAGCCTACAATGAGCAGTTCTTC.

The CDR3 here is CASSFYTDTQYF. DNA for the CDR3: TGTGCCAGCAGCTTCTACACAGATACGCAGTATTTT. J is TRBJ2-3 and V is TRBV5-6; D is ambiguous. This CDR3 contains 12 residues. The V end lost 2 bases, the J end lost 2 bases, and 3 bases lay between the germline ends. Looked up from germline, CDR1 is SGHDT and CDR2 is YYEEEE.

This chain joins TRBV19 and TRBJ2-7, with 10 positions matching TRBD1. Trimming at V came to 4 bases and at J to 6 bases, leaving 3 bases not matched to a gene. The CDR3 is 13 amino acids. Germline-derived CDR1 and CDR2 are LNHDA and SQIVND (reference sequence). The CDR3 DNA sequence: TGTGCCAGTAGTAGGGACAGGGGTCCCGAGCAGTACTTC. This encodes CASSRDRGPEQYF.

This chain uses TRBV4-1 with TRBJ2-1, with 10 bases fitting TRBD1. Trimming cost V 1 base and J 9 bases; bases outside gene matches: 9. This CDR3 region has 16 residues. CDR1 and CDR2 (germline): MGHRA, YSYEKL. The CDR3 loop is CASSQGPGQGLGEQFF. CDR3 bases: TGCGCCAGCAGCCAAGGTCCGGGACAGGGGTTGGGTGAGCAGTTCTTC.

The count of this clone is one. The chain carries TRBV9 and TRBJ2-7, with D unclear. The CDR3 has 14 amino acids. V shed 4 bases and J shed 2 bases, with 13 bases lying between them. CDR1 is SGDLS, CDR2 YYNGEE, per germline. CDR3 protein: CASSKSGFPYEQYF. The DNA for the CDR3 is TGTGCCAGCAGCAAGTCCGGGTTCCCCTACGAGCAGTACTTC.